This TCR beta chain appears in the sequencing data of a study of blood T cells in healthy people across ages (dated by TCRdb to the mid-2010s). For the study in its entirety: In model experiments, template switching captured about one uniquely barcoded TCR beta cDNA molecule for every two T cells. Four age groups were formed from the donors: young (average approximately 17 years), middle-aged (around 39), aged (approximately 60) and long-lived (less than 85). Using deep sequencing normalized with unique cDNA molecular identifiers, the study measured how TCR beta repertoire diversity changes with age. For two donors (one aged 18 to 30 and one aged 80 or older), the study analyzed two additional independent replicas of 1 million unique cDNA reads from the same blood draw. To avoid experimental bias, donors of different ages were spread randomly across the sequencing lanes.

What the authors observed across the whole study: Observed TCR beta diversity per million T cells fell roughly linearly with age, and a significant reduction was already apparent by age around 40. Estimates of total diversity from one million sequenced T cells were regarded as lower bounds and underestimates. Bulk unsorted PBMC profiling prevented conclusive comparison of naive and antigen-experienced compartments. A strong correlation was found between observed TCR beta diversity and the percentage of naive T cells measured by flow cytometry. The CMV infection status of donors was not known, potentially confounding age-related changes in expanded clonotypes. The long-lived group showed more naive CD4+ T cells, fewer expanded clones and increased TCR diversity than the aged group, suggesting age selection.

As regards this clonotype: No antigen is known for it. The junction differs from germline at one of its ends, possibly a read error.

The library was produced with 5' RACE. The run used an Illumina HiSeq 2500. A second PCR of about 6 to 11 cycles was run with a J-beta primer mix and a sample-barcoded 5' primer. A unique molecular identifier was introduced onto each TCR beta cDNA molecule by a template-switch 5' adaptor carrying 12 random nucleotides. Each sample yielded at least 3 million CDR3-containing paired-end reads. First-strand cDNA was synthesized from all RNA with the Mint cDNA synthesis kit, primed by a TRBC-specific oligonucleotide. Following uracil-DNA glycosylase treatment, all cDNA underwent a first 18-cycle PCR with the universal primers M1SS and BC2_uni_R. Under the source paper's analysis protocol: For normalization, 1 million high-quality reads were randomly selected from each sample, with every read carrying a distinct molecular identifier. Reads with shared molecular identifiers were discarded instead of being binned into consensus sequences. MiTCR, run with a Q25 quality threshold and the strictest error-elimination algorithm, handled CDR3 identification, clonotype clustering and error correction. A nonparametric unseen species model using Euler transformation provided a lower-bound estimate of total TCR beta diversity. TCRdb trimmed public reads at Q25 via fastp, called clones via MiXCR and kept in-frame beta chains. Rows are combined by CDR3 protein, so each entry shows the most common genes and DNA. Here the V and J calls rest on TCRdb's processing, not on the authors' analysis. The sample table contains 700,000 to 850,000 distinct CDR3 sequences; only one count was recorded for 50% to 65% of them. Approximately 41% of the sample comes from the top ten.

CDR1 and CDR2, per the germline V gene, are MNHEY and SVGAGI. The cysteine opens and the phenylalanine closes a CDR3 of 15 amino acids. Only the CDR3 DNA stays, 45 bases, in frame from base 1. The 39 donors, aged 6 to 90 years, were systemically healthy Caucasian individuals from Russia. Ten milliliters of peripheral blood were drawn from each donor into EDTA-treated Vacutainer tubes. Ficoll-Paque density-gradient centrifugation was used to isolate PBMCs, with at least 7 million obtained per sample. Trizol reagent was used to extract total RNA from the PBMCs, yielding at least 6 micrograms per sample. Naive CD45RAhigh/CD27high T cell percentages were measured by flow cytometry on a PBMC aliquot from every donor.

This sequence uses TRBV6-5 and TRBJ2-5, with the D call perhaps TRBD1 or TRBD2, as 5 bases match in each case. Sequencing input: blood. This sequence originates from a man at least 80 years old in good health. The CDR3 region reads CAGSRSGTLKETQYF. The DNA sequence is given as TGTGCCGGCAGCCGTTCCGGGACCCTGAAAGAGACCCAGTACTTC.